These 28 T cell receptor beta chains were sequenced from one sample in a study of shared clonotypes between healthy human individuals. Libraries were prepared by immunoSEQ multiplex PCR; TCRdb keeps only in-frame clonotypes and omits some of them. This sample has some 1.5 million clones, with roughly 96% found just once. The sequenced material came from naive CD4+ T cells sorted from blood. The subset is: CD45RA+ positively selected. These receptors were obtained from a man under 40 in good health.

J is TRBJ1-2 and V is TRBV4-1; TRBD1 matches at 8 bases. Germline loops: CDR1 MGHRA, CDR2 YSYEKL. There are 16 residues in the CDR3. The V segment lost 3 bases and the J segment 4 bases; nucleotides outside the gene matches: 10. CDR3 DNA sequence: TGCGCCAGCAGCCAGACACCGGGACAGGCTTTCTATGGCTACACCTTC. This encodes CASSQTPGQAFYGYTF.

The chain is built from TRBV5-1 and TRBJ2-1; TRBD2 agrees at 12 bases. From germline, CDR1 is SGHRS and CDR2 YFSETQ. The CDR3 length is 19 residues. The ends lost 0 bases at V and 6 bases at J; junction bases unmatched: 13. CDR3 nucleotides: TGCGCCAGCAGCTTGGCGGCTAGCGGGAGGGCCAAGAGTTCCAATGAGCAGTTCTTC. Residues: CASSLAASGRAKSSNEQFF.

The gene calls are TRBV30 and TRBJ2-7; 9 nucleotides match TRBD1. Trimming took 7 bases from V and 4 from J; bases not matched to a gene: 11. The germline V gene has CDR1 GTSNPN and CDR2 SVGIG (reference sequence). CDR3 size: 14 residues. Written as DNA, the CDR3 is TGTGCCTCAACAACAGGGGGCAGATTGTACGAGCAGTACTTC. This encodes CASTTGGRLYEQYF.

The chain links TRBV10-3 to TRBJ2-2; 9 bases map to TRBD2. Germline V lookup: CDR1 ENHRY, CDR2 SYGVKD. Losses at the gene ends were 8 bases for V and 3 bases for J; bases not matched to a gene: 7. The CDR3 extends over 15 amino acids. The CDR3 DNA follows: TGTGCCATCCAAGAGACTAGCGGATACACCGGGGAGCTGTTTTTT. It encodes CAIQETSGYTGELFF.

Comment on this clone: The same CDR3 also results from other DNA sequences found in this sample. The chain has TRBV5-1 and TRBJ2-2; D uncertain. Germline V gives CDR1 SGHRS, CDR2 YFSETQ. This CDR3 is built from 14 residues. V gave up 0 bases and J gave up 0 bases, with 3 bases separating them. The CDR3 region has the DNA TGCGCCAGCAGCTTGGCATCGAACACCGGGGAGCTGTTTTTT. Translating it yields CASSLASNTGELFF.

The V gene is TRBV28, the J gene TRBJ2-1; D not certain. Germline V CDR1 and CDR2: MDHEN, SYDVKM. The CDR3 runs 12 residues. The V gene lost 7 bases and the J gene lost 4 bases, with 8 bases spanning the gap. CDR3 nucleotides: TGTGCCAGCATCACCCGATACAATGAGCAGTTCTTC. Its protein is CASITRYNEQFF.

The CDR3 region has the DNA TGCGCCAGCAGCTTAATGCGGGACCGATTGGGAGAGACCCAGTACTTC. The encoded protein is CASSLMRDRLGETQYF. The chain couples TRBV5-1 to TRBJ2-5, with D perhaps matching TRBD2 (6 bases). Trimming shortened V by 2 bases and J by 4 bases, and 18 bases separated the two germline ends. CDR3 length: 16 amino acids. Germline CDR1 and CDR2: SGHRS and YFSETQ.

The V and J genes are TRBV6-5 and TRBJ2-3; D is perhaps TRBD2 (6 bases). The CDR3 spans 15 residues. Trimming stripped 6 bases from V and 11 bases from J, with 24 bases between. Germline CDR1 reads MNHEY; CDR2 reads SVGAGI. The CDR3: CASRLTPGARGKQYF. The CDR3 DNA sequence: TGTGCCAGCAGGCTCACTCCGGGAGCTCGGGGGAAGCAGTATTTT.

The CDR3 region has the DNA TGCGCCAGCAGCCAAGTGGGGGGGCGCTTGTACGAGCAGTACTTC. The encoded protein is CASSQVGGRLYEQYF. V and J are TRBV4-1 and TRBJ2-7; possibly TRBD2 for D (7 bases). The CDR3 contains 15 residues. Trimming took 1 base from V and 4 from J, leaving 14 bases between them. In germline, CDR1 is MGHRA, CDR2 YSYEKL.

This sequence joins TRBV28 and TRBJ2-7; D unresolved. The CDR3 runs to 11 residues. Germline V gives CDR1 MDHEN, CDR2 SYDVKM. V was shortened by 6 bases and J by 3 bases, with 6 bases between the two germline ends. Here the CDR3 reads CASRLVYEQYF. CDR3 nucleotide sequence: TGTGCCAGCAGGCTAGTCTACGAGCAGTACTTC.

J is TRBJ2-7 and V is TRBV18; D might be TRBD1 or TRBD2, each matching 5 bases. Germline CDR1 and CDR2: KGHSH and LQKENI. The ends were cut back, 0 bases at V and 2 bases at J, with 11 bases in the middle. The CDR3 extends over 15 amino acids. As DNA, the CDR3 is TGTGCCAGCTCACCACCGGGGGAGTCTCCCTACGAGCAGTACTTC. Protein product: CASSPPGESPYEQYF.

The sample holds one count of this clone. CDR3 sequence reads: CASSLAVGTGVSFSYEQYF. CDR3 DNA sequence: TGTGCCAGCAGCTTGGCCGTGGGGACAGGGGTTTCATTCAGCTACGAGCAGTACTTC. V usage is TRBV5-6 and J usage is TRBJ2-7; 10 nucleotides line up with TRBD1. V was clipped by 0 bases and J by 3 bases; unmatched bases: 15. Per the germline V gene, CDR1 is SGHDT and CDR2 is YYEEEE. This CDR3 is built from 19 residues. The variable domain in full, completed from reference TRBV5-6 and TRBJ2-7, reads DAGVTQSPTHLIKTRGQQVTLRCSPKSGHDTVSWYQQALGQGPQFIFQYYEEEERQRGNFPDRFSGHQFPNYSSELNVNALLLGDSALYLCASSLAVGTGVSFSYEQYFGPGTRLTVT.

The chain employs TRBV9 and TRBJ1-5; 9 bases match TRBD1. This CDR3 has 14 amino acids. CDR1 is SGDLS, CDR2 YYNGEE, per germline. With 4 bases clipped from V and 7 bases from J, the junction kept 6 bases outside the gene matches. In DNA, the CDR3 is TGTGCCAGCAGCCCTCGACAGGGGGGACAGCCCCAGCATTTT. Translating gives CASSPRQGGQPQHF.

The chain carries TRBV28 and TRBJ2-7; TRBD2 matches 11 bases. The CDR3 is made up of 18 amino acids. The V gene's germline CDR1 is MDHEN and CDR2 SYDVKM. Losses at the gene ends were 0 bases for V and 3 bases for J; bases not matched to a gene: 10. The CDR3 DNA sequence: TGTGCCAGCAGTTTATGGGGGAAGACTAGCGGGAACGTCTACGAGCAGTACTTC. It translates to CASSLWGKTSGNVYEQYF. Together with reference TRBV28 and TRBJ2-7, the CDR3 gives the full variable domain: DVKVTQSSRYLVKRTGEKVFLECVQDMDHENMFWYRQDPGLGLRLIYFSYDVKMKEKGDIPEGYSVSREKKERFSLILESASTNQTSMYLCASSLWGKTSGNVYEQYFGPGTRLTVT.

The table lists this clone with a count of one. The genes are TRBV11-3 and TRBJ1-4; weak D call: TRBD1 (5 bases). CDR1 is SGHNT, CDR2 YENEEA, per germline. The length of the CDR3 is 15 residues. Trimming took off 5 bases at V and 3 bases at J, with 13 bases between the two ends. In nucleotides, the CDR3 is TGTGCCAGCAGCACCGGGACGGCTCCTAATGAAAAACTGTTTTTT. This sequence encodes CASSTGTAPNEKLFF.

This clone has a single count. The J gene is TRBJ2-3, the V gene TRBV5-1; 8 positions agree with TRBD1. The junction had 7 bases not matched to a gene; V was cut back by 1 base and J by 0 bases. The CDR3 runs 17 residues. Germline CDR1 and CDR2: SGHRS and YFSETQ. The DNA for the CDR3 is TGCGCCAGCAGCTTGAGTCCAGGGGGCCTAAGCACAGATACGCAGTATTTT. Its translation is CASSLSPGGLSTDTQYF.

The V and J genes are TRBV10-2 and TRBJ2-2, with a possible D match to TRBD1 (6 bases). CDR1 is WSHSY, CDR2 SAAADI, per germline. CDR3 size: 17 residues. V gave up 0 bases and J gave up 2 bases, with 13 bases separating them. The CDR3 reads CASSESYRDINTGELFF. The CDR3 DNA follows: TGCGCCAGCAGTGAGTCTTACCGGGACATAAACACCGGGGAGCTGTTTTTT.

The chain combines TRBV6-1 with TRBJ1-2; D not resolved. The length of the CDR3 is 13 residues. Germline CDR1 reads MNHNS; CDR2 reads SASEGT. Trimming pared 3 bases from V and 0 bases from J, leaving 5 bases between. The CDR3 sequence: CASSDQSNYGYTF. CDR3 coding DNA: TGTGCCAGCAGTGACCAGTCTAACTATGGCTACACCTTC.

This clone was observed once. This sequence joins TRBV25-1 and TRBJ2-5; 7 bases match TRBD1. Trimming at V came to 5 bases and at J to 5 bases, leaving 17 bases not matched to a gene. This CDR3 is 17 amino acids long. Germline V gives CDR1 MGHDK, CDR2 SYGVNS. CDR3 sequence: CASSLRATGRGRETQYF. CDR3 bases: TGTGCCAGCAGTTTGAGGGCGACAGGGCGCGGTAGGGAGACCCAGTACTTC.

The genes are TRBV6-5 and TRBJ2-3; 7 bases are a match to TRBD2. The V segment lost 6 bases and the J segment 6 bases; nucleotides outside the gene matches: 6. The CDR3 contains 13 residues. The germline V gene encodes CDR1 MNHEY and CDR2 SVGAGI. The CDR3 coding sequence is TGTGCCAGCAGAGAGACTAGCCGCGATACGCAGTATTTT. It translates to CASRETSRDTQYF.

As for this clone: The sample holds other DNA sequences that translate to the same CDR3. The chain carries TRBV28 and TRBJ2-6; D might be TRBD2 (6 bases). V was cut by 6 bases and J by 0 bases, with 9 bases left in between. The CDR3 has 15 residues. Germline V gene sequence: CDR1 MDHEN, CDR2 SYDVKM. CDR3 in amino acids: CASSLGGSGANVLTF. The CDR3 bases are TGTGCCAGCAGCCTGGGGGGCTCTGGGGCCAACGTCCTGACTTTC.

The DNA of the CDR3 is TGTGCCAGCAGCTCCAAGCGGGAGGGCCTATCGCAGTATTTT. It yields the protein CASSSKREGLSQYF. This sequence joins TRBV7-8 and TRBJ2-3, with TRBD2 matching 10 bases. J gave up 10 bases and V 4 bases, and 8 bases lay outside the gene matches. The CDR3 totals 14 residues. Germline assignment: CDR1 SGHVS and CDR2 FQNEAQ.

This chain links TRBV7-9 with TRBJ1-1; D unresolved. The V gene lost 1 base and the J gene lost 4 bases, with 10 bases spanning the gap. The CDR3 covers 14 residues. Germline CDR1 reads SEHNR; CDR2 reads FQNEAQ (reference sequence). In nucleotides, the CDR3 is TGTGCCAGCAGCTTAGTGGTAGGCCCCACTGAAGCTTTCTTT. The encoded protein is CASSLVVGPTEAFF.

The V call is TRBV11-2, the J call TRBJ1-2; tentative D call: TRBD1 (6 bases). The CDR3 has 14 residues. Germline CDR1 and CDR2: SGHAT and FQNNGV. Trimming removed 1 base from V and 2 bases from J, with 8 bases in between. CDR3 DNA: TGTGCCAGCAGCTTAGTTCAGGGGAACTATGGCTACACCTTC. This encodes CASSLVQGNYGYTF.

The chain joins TRBV5-5 to TRBJ1-2, with D tentatively TRBD1 (6 bases). From germline, CDR1 is SGHKS and CDR2 YYEKEE (reference sequence). This CDR3 region has 15 residues. The V end lost 4 bases, the J end lost 4 bases, and 17 bases lay between the germline ends. CDR3 protein: CASSRRDTGSYGYTF. DNA for the CDR3: TGTGCCAGCAGCCGACGGGACACCGGCAGCTATGGCTACACCTTC.

Turning to this clone: This sample includes further DNA sequences coding for the same CDR3. The CDR3 DNA is TGTGCCAGCAGCTTAGGGCAGGGGGCAACTAATGAAAAACTGTTTTTT. It codes for CASSLGQGATNEKLFF. The rearrangement joins TRBV7-2 to TRBJ1-4, with 7 bases fitting TRBD1. CDR3 size: 16 residues. The V gene's germline CDR1 is SGHTA and CDR2 FQGNSA. The trim removed 1 base at V and 0 bases at J, leaving 2 bases unmatched.

This chain joins TRBV4-2 and TRBJ2-3; no definite D call. V was clipped by 2 bases and J by 1 base, with 10 bases between them. The CDR3 covers 15 residues. CDR1 and CDR2 (germline): LGHNA, YNFKEQ. CDR3 residues: CASSQNSLGTDTQYF. The CDR3 coding sequence is TGTGCCAGCAGCCAAAACTCCTTGGGCACAGATACGCAGTATTTT.

This chain links TRBV19 with TRBJ2-2, with 7 nucleotides matching TRBD1. Germline V gene lookup returns CDR1 LNHDA and CDR2 SQIVND (reference sequence). The ends lost 3 bases at V and 3 bases at J; junction bases unmatched: 4. The CDR3 runs to 15 residues. The CDR3 coding sequence is TGTGCCAGTAGTATTAGGGGGCCCTACACCGGGGAGCTGTTTTTT. This gives the protein CASSIRGPYTGELFF.